Following are 2 T cell receptor beta chains from one sample sequenced in a study of blood T cell repertoires in COVID-19. Profiling relied on immunoSEQ multiplex PCR, and the TCRdb table lists in-frame clones only, not all of them. This sample has over 200,000 clones, with around 88% found just once. The sequencing sample was made of PBMCs or T cells enriched from blood (not recorded which). Receptor source: a woman aged 40 to 49 with acute COVID-19.

The genes are TRBV19 and TRBJ2-3; D perhaps matches TRBD1 (5 bases). V was cut by 7 bases and J by 0 bases, with 8 bases left in between. The CDR3 length is 13 residues. Germline V gene lookup returns CDR1 LNHDA and CDR2 SQIVND (reference sequence). The CDR3 spells CASKTDSTDTQYF. CDR3 bases: TGTGCCAGTAAGACAGATAGCACAGATACGCAGTATTTT.

The V gene is TRBV11-2, the J gene TRBJ1-5; D gene ambiguous. The germline gives CDR1 SGHAT, CDR2 FQNNGV. Trimming removed 2 bases from V and 2 bases from J, with 4 bases in between. The CDR3 totals 13 residues. For the CDR3, the DNA is TGTGCCAGCAGCTTATTCGGCAATCAGCCCCAGCATTTT. Protein product: CASSLFGNQPQHF.